This T cell receptor (beta chain) originates from a study of blood T cell repertoires in COVID-19 (dated by TCRdb to about 2020). A note on the overall study: The collaborator samples originated in the United States, Italy and Spain and spanned the acute and convalescent phases of COVID-19. The material from the prospective study consisted of cDNA or gDNA derived from T cells, B-cell-depleted T cells, or PBMCs. The dataset comprised deeply sampled blood TCRbeta repertoires from subjects exposed to, actively infected with, or recovered from COVID-19. The repertoires were released in a freely available public database intended as a resource for research on the immune response to SARS-CoV-2. The samples were drawn from two sources: the first 160 participants of the ongoing ImmuneRACE study, and 950 to 1,500 subjects contributed by 6 global collaborators. A de-identified subject ID, COVID-19 status, age in years and sex were almost always included in the sample metadata. Where available, HLA class I and class II types were taken from metadata supplied by the sample provider and were not determined by assay-based typing. Overall study outcomes, separate from this receptor: The amount of clinical and demographic metadata varied by source and participant and was provided uncurated.

One collaborating source in Seattle enrolled patients while the patients were actively infected and followed the patients over time throughout the course of disease. Each collaborating institution followed its own protocols to collect whole blood in K2EDTA tubes. For TCRbeta analysis, collaborators shipped samples in one of three forms: frozen whole blood, isolated PBMCs, or DNA extracted from either of those sample types. A word on this clone: The specificity of this receptor is unknown. One base away there is no much larger clone; base qualities are not given.

The CDR3 measures 16 amino acids from cysteine to phenylalanine. Solely the CDR3 DNA is kept, with 48 bases framed from the first base. From a lookup of the germline V gene, CDR1 and CDR2 are SNHLY and FYNNEI. V ends up 6 bases short and J 3 bases short, with an unmatched junction base count of 8. TCRbeta CDR3 regions were amplified from genomic DNA using the immunoSEQ Assay, a bias-controlled multiplex PCR. The authors' analysis ran thus. The number of nucleated cells in each sample was estimated from the amplification of reference gene primers within the assay. Sequence reads were collapsed and filtered to measure the absolute abundance of every unique TCRbeta CDR3 rearrangement. For each sample, productive Simpson clonality was calculated as the square root of Simpson's diversity index over productive rearrangements. TCRdb provides this immuneACCESS table in a form limited to in-frame rearrangements. Some clones are lacking; in checked studies, under half of them reflect an unresolved V gene, and why the rest are absent is not known. V and J calls and clone size follow that table, whereas D and trimming were derived from the DNA. The sample contains 130,000 to 150,000 clones, about 85% of them found a single time. The top ten hold around 5% of the sample.

The V gene is TRBV2 and the J gene is TRBJ1-5; TRBD1 fits 10 bases in the junction. The sample taken for sequencing was peripheral blood. The origin of this receptor is a woman in her 70s with COVID-19, enrolled during active disease. The DNA sequence follows: TGTGCCAGCAGGACCGGGACAGGGGTCTACAATCAGCCCCAGCATTTT. It translates as CASRTGTGVYNQPQHF. The CDR3, completed at both ends by the reference TRBV2 and TRBJ1-5 genes, gives the full variable domain EPEVTQTPSHQVTQMGQEVILRCVPISNHLYFYWYRQILGQKVEFLVSFYNNEISEKSEIFDDQFSVERPDGSNFTLKIRSTKLEDSAMYFCASRTGTGVYNQPQHFGDGTRLSIL.